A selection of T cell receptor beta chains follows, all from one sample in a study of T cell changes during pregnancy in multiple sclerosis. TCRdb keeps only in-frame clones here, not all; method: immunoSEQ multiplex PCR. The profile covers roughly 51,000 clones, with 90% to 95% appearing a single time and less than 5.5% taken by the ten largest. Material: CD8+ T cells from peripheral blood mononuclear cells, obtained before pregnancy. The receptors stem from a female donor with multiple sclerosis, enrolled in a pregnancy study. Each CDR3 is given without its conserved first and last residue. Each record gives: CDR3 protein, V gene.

cdr3_aa: AWSDGLAGFPYEQY; v_call: TRBV30
cdr3_aa: ASSSASPDTQY; v_call: TRBV7-9
cdr3_aa: ASSWSGQGHQPQH; v_call: TRBV27
cdr3_aa: ASSLGGGVEQF; v_call: TRBV27
cdr3_aa: ASSIGTGSYEQY; v_call: TRBV19
cdr3_aa: ASPRTAYTEAF; v_call: TRBV5-8
cdr3_aa: ASSVLRDRYDEQF; v_call: TRBV9
cdr3_aa: SIIIGTVAYEQY; v_call: TRBV29-1
cdr3_aa: ASSITGLGEQY; v_call: TRBV19
cdr3_aa: ASRLQGADQPQH; v_call: TRBV7-2
cdr3_aa: ASNADPDRGEQF; v_call: TRBV2
cdr3_aa: ASRGTSGSIYEQY; v_call: TRBV27
cdr3_aa: ASSESGSDYEQY; v_call: TRBV2
cdr3_aa: ASSVRQEGTGELF; v_call: TRBV9
cdr3_aa: ASSQESTADTQY; v_call: TRBV14
cdr3_aa: ASSLENQEHNQPQH; v_call: TRBV28
cdr3_aa: ASSQEVPTGAYNSPLH; v_call: TRBV4-1
cdr3_aa: ASSLEGAEAF; v_call: TRBV5-1
cdr3_aa: ASSPRDSQTEAF; v_call: TRBV21-1
cdr3_aa: ASTLGQGVTQY; v_call: TRBV5-6
cdr3_aa: ASSAPGGAGGNSGANVLT; v_call: TRBV5-1
cdr3_aa: ASSQDRSGDTQY; v_call: TRBV4-3
cdr3_aa: ASSLDGSETQY; v_call: TRBV5-6
cdr3_aa: ASSQDPGLAGPSSYNEQF; v_call: TRBV4-3
cdr3_aa: ASSDGLAQF; v_call: TRBV10-1
cdr3_aa: ASSLQGARNEQF; v_call: TRBV5-6
cdr3_aa: ASSQDASSANTGELF; v_call: TRBV4-2
cdr3_aa: ASSQKNWTSGRDTQY; v_call: TRBV2
cdr3_aa: ASSMSFTGELF; v_call: TRBV19
cdr3_aa: ASSWQAPDEQF; v_call: TRBV2
cdr3_aa: ASSPGQPLWWYT; v_call: TRBV28
cdr3_aa: ASSYGDQRNTEAF; v_call: TRBV6-5
cdr3_aa: ASSIATGTDFYEQY; v_call: TRBV19
cdr3_aa: ASSPIGGGRSEQY; v_call: TRBV27
cdr3_aa: ASRNPGGGDDDYGYT; v_call: TRBV9
cdr3_aa: SVTSPSGVTEAF; v_call: TRBV29-1
cdr3_aa: ASSLGTSGPDNTDTQY; v_call: TRBV4-3
cdr3_aa: ASSLALSGGNYGYT; v_call: TRBV7-9
cdr3_aa: ASSLAGGTYEQY; v_call: TRBV9
cdr3_aa: SVETGGRETQY; v_call: TRBV29-1
cdr3_aa: ASSRTGGFDYGNQPQH; v_call: TRBV5-6
cdr3_aa: ASSQSVHSLTYEQY; v_call: TRBV23-1
cdr3_aa: ASSEGRWEQY; v_call: TRBV6-1
cdr3_aa: ASSPASGLYNEQF; v_call: TRBV5-4
cdr3_aa: ASGGRGETQY; v_call: TRBV9
cdr3_aa: ASKTGEEADTQY; v_call: TRBV6-4